This TCR beta chain was identified in a study of OX40 agonist ivuxolimab in advanced cancers. Looking at the study overall: Partial responses occurred in Three dose-escalation patients, one with hepatocellular carcinoma and two with cutaneous melanoma. Study observations and caveats: Expanded clones belonging to CD8+ T cells outnumbered, on average, those of CD4+. Some patients who did not respond also had low normalized T-cell clonal expansion.

As for this clone: Antigen unknown.

The germline gives CDR1 MDHEN, CDR2 SYDVKM. V trimming: 4 bases; J trimming: 2 bases; junction bases outside the gene matches: 17. This CDR3 contains 20 residues. Data came from immunoSEQ multiplex PCR; TCRdb stores just in-frame clones and leaves some out. The sample lists over 100,000 clones; approximately 90% were seen once. The origin of this receptor is an adult with an advanced solid tumor such as melanoma, head and neck, liver or kidney cancer. Sequencing used CD4+ or CD8+ T cells sorted from blood, obtained in a trial of the OX40 agonist ivuxolimab. V gene TRBV28 combines with J gene TRBJ2-7, with 13 bases lining up with TRBD2. CDR3: CASSWDTQPGLAGKTYEQYF. For the CDR3, the DNA is TGTGCCAGCAGTTGGGATACGCAACCGGGACTAGCGGGAAAAACCTACGAGCAGTACTTC.